This T cell receptor beta chain emerged from a study of cytomegalovirus exposure and HLA in healthy donors. Study as a whole: From HLA-typed donors, an early data release held about 92 million unique TCRs. The study placed about 86% of its approximately 360 genotyped donors in the Caucasian-associated ancestry cluster.

This clone was recorded once. CDR1 and CDR2 (germline): ENHRY, SYGVKD. CDR3 length: 13 residues. The V and J ends lost 6 bases and 2 bases respectively, with 11 bases between them. PCR was performed using 60 Vbeta and 13 Jbeta primers. Sequencing used immunoSEQ multiplex PCR; TCRdb keeps in-frame clones, though not all of them. The data contain 100,000 to 150,000 clones, approximately 78% of them singletons. This receptor was obtained from a human donor in good health. The source material was PBMCs. The chain combines TRBV10-3 with TRBJ2-7, with D possibly being TRBD1 (5 bases). CDR3 coding DNA: TGTGCCATCAGGAGTTTGGACACCTACGAGCAGTACTTC. Amino acids: CAIRSLDTYEQYF.